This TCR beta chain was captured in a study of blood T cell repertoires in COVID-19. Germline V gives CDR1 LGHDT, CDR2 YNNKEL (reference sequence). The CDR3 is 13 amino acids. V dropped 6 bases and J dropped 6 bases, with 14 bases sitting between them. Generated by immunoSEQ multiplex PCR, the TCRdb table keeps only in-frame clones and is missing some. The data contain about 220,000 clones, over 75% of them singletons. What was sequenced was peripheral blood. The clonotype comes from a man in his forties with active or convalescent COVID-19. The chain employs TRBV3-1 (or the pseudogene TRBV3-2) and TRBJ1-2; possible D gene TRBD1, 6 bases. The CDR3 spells CASSTGMGNGYTF. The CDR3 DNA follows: TGTGCCAGCAGTACAGGGATGGGAAATGGCTACACCTTC.